Following are 23 T cell receptor beta chains from one sample sequenced in a study of PD-1 blockade in classical Hodgkin lymphoma. All the patients suffered relapse after autologous stem cell transplantation, and brentuximab vedotin exposure differed. Clones were sequenced by immunoSEQ multiplex PCR, and TCRdb holds only the in-frame ones, with some missing. The sample has 30,000 to 40,000 clones, about 80% seen once; the top ten hold 15% to 20%. The sample consisted of peripheral blood mononuclear cells (PBMCs), taken before the second cycle of nivolumab. The source is a human donor with classical Hodgkin lymphoma.

The rearrangement uses TRBV7-2 and TRBJ1-6, with D possibly TRBD1 on 5 matching bases. Trimming stripped 8 bases from V and 6 bases from J, with 8 bases between. Germline assignment: CDR1 SGHTA and CDR2 FQGNSA. The CDR3 is 12 residues long. The chain's CDR3 is CASGTGNSPLHF. The DNA of the CDR3 is TGTGCCAGCGGCACAGGTAATTCACCCCTCCACTTT.

On this clone itself: A far larger clone is just one base off, so this is likely a read error. The gene calls are TRBV27 and TRBJ1-1; D is uncertain. Germline V gives CDR1 MNHEY, CDR2 SMNVEV (reference sequence). This CDR3 is 12 amino acids long. CDR3: CASSSLNTEVFF. The CDR3 coding sequence is TGTGCCAGCAGTTCGCTGAACACTGAAGTTTTCTTT.

The CDR3 DNA reads TGTGCCAGCAGCTTAAGAGGGGGCGAGCAGTACTTC. This gives the protein CASSLRGGEQYF. V usage is TRBV5-6 and J usage is TRBJ2-7, with D tentatively TRBD1 (6 bases). The CDR3 spans 12 residues. V was shortened by 2 bases and J by 6 bases, with 9 bases between the two germline ends. From germline, CDR1 is SGHDT and CDR2 YYEEEE.

The chain recombines TRBV19 with TRBJ2-2; D is possibly TRBD1 (5 bases). The CDR3 length is 13 residues. The germline V gene has CDR1 LNHDA and CDR2 SQIVND (reference sequence). Deletions cut 5 bases from V and 5 bases from J, with 9 bases between. For the CDR3, the DNA is TGTGCCAGTAGTGGAAGGGGTACCGGGGAGCTGTTTTTT. The encoded protein is CASSGRGTGELFF. Full variable domain (remainder filled in from reference TRBV19 and TRBJ2-2): DGGITQSPKYLFRKEGQNVTLSCEQNLNHDAMYWYRQDPGQGLRLIYYSQIVNDFQKGDIAEGYSVSREKKESFPLTVTSAQKNPTAFYLCASSGRGTGELFFGEGSRLTVL.

This clone was observed a handful of times. The gene calls are TRBV7-2 and TRBJ2-2; TRBD1 agrees at 8 bases. V trimming: 6 bases; J trimming: 6 bases; junction bases outside the gene matches: 12. The CDR3 sequence is 16 residues long. Germline CDR1 reads SGHTA; CDR2 reads FQGNSA. CDR3 nucleotide sequence: TGTGCCAGCAGTCTCAGGACAGGGATGTTCGCCGGGGAGCTGTTTTTT. Protein: CASSLRTGMFAGELFF.

V and J are TRBV7-9 and TRBJ1-4, with D unclear. With 3 bases removed from V and 6 bases from J, the gap between germline ends came to 8 bases. The CDR3 has 13 residues. Germline V gene sequence: CDR1 SEHNR, CDR2 FQNEAQ (reference sequence). The CDR3 DNA sequence: TGTGCCAGCAGCTTGGGAGGAGATGAAAAACTGTTTTTT. Translation gives CASSLGGDEKLFF. The variable domain in full, with the rest retrieved from reference TRBV7-9 and TRBJ1-4, is DTGVSQNPRHKITKRGQNVTFRCDPISEHNRLYWYRQTLGQGPEFLTYFQNEAQLEKSRLLSDRFSAERPKGSFSTLEIQRTEQGDSAMYLCASSLGGDEKLFFGSGTQLSVL.

The chain combines TRBV18 with TRBJ1-3, with D unclear. Germline V CDR1 and CDR2: KGHSH, LQKENI. The CDR3 runs 16 residues. Trimming shortened V by 3 bases and J by 0 bases, and 12 bases separated the two germline ends. The CDR3 protein is CASSPIEVRSGNTIYF. As DNA, the CDR3 is TGTGCCAGCTCACCGATTGAGGTCCGCTCTGGAAACACCATATATTTT.

A single count supports this clone. CDR3 sequence reads: CASSIPAGGRADTQYF. In nucleotides, the CDR3 is TGTGCCAGTAGTATTCCAGCCGGGGGACGCGCAGATACGCAGTATTTT. The chain recombines TRBV19 with TRBJ2-3; D is perhaps TRBD2 (6 bases). Germline CDR1 and CDR2: LNHDA and SQIVND (reference sequence). This CDR3 contains 16 residues. The V end was cut by 3 bases, the J end by 4 bases, with 17 bases between. The full variable domain, rest sourced from reference TRBV19 and TRBJ2-3, is DGGITQSPKYLFRKEGQNVTLSCEQNLNHDAMYWYRQDPGQGLRLIYYSQIVNDFQKGDIAEGYSVSREKKESFPLTVTSAQKNPTAFYLCASSIPAGGRADTQYFGPGTRLTVL.

This clone was seen a single time. The CDR3 protein is CASSPGEVAGNTIYF. CDR3 sequence (DNA): TGTGCCAGCAGCCCTGGGGAGGTGGCTGGAAACACCATATATTTT. The chain has TRBV7-2 and TRBJ1-3; D ambiguous. Deletions cut 5 bases from V and 2 bases from J, with 13 bases between. Germline V gene data show CDR1 as SGHTA and CDR2 as FQGNSA. CDR3 length: 15 residues.

V and J are TRBV2 and TRBJ1-2; a possible D gene is TRBD1 (6 bases). The CDR3 loop spans 14 amino acids. Germline lookup yields CDR1 SNHLY and CDR2 FYNNEI. DNA of the CDR3: TGTGCGGTGGGGCAGGTCAGGGGCCACTATGGCTACACCTTC. Amino acids: CAVGQVRGHYGYTF.

V gene TRBV11-2 combines with J gene TRBJ2-2, with D possibly TRBD2 on 6 matching bases. The CDR3 contains 14 residues. V gave up 2 bases and J gave up 7 bases, with 11 bases separating them. Germline V gene data show CDR1 as SGHAT and CDR2 as FQNNGV. CDR3 nucleotide sequence: TGTGCCAGCAGCTTATATGCCGGGGGCGGGGAGCTGTTTTTT. This encodes CASSLYAGGGELFF.

Of note for this clone: The junction departs from germline at one end; a sequencing error may be responsible. The rearrangement uses TRBV11-2 and TRBJ2-3, with TRBD2 as a possible D gene (6 bases). The germline V gene has CDR1 SGHAT and CDR2 FQNNGV. CDR3 length: 14 residues. The CDR3 sequence: CTSSLVRETDTQYF. The CDR3 DNA reads as TGTACCAGCAGCTTAGTTCGGGAGACAGATACGCAGTATTTT.

The V call is TRBV6-5, the J call TRBJ1-1; a weak D match, TRBD1 (5 bases). The CDR3 is 15 residues long. Trimming stripped 4 bases from V and 1 base from J, with 13 bases between. Germline values: CDR1 MNHEY, CDR2 SVGAGI. Here the CDR3 reads CASSWAGTENTEAFF. CDR3 bases: TGTGCCAGCAGTTGGGCAGGGACCGAGAACACTGAAGCTTTCTTT.

This chain uses TRBV5-1 with TRBJ2-7, with a tentative D call TRBD1 (5 bases). Trimming cost V 4 bases and J 3 bases, with 11 bases left between them. CDR1 is SGHRS, CDR2 YFSETQ, per germline. This CDR3 has 13 residues. The CDR3 coding sequence is TGCGCCAGCAGCCGAGACAGCCTCTACGAGCAGTACTTC. Translating gives CASSRDSLYEQYF.

The V gene is TRBV15, the J gene TRBJ2-7; 9 bases map to TRBD2. V trimming: 5 bases; J trimming: 6 bases; junction bases outside the gene matches: 5. In germline, CDR1 is LNHNV, CDR2 YYDKDF (reference sequence). This CDR3 is 13 amino acids long. The CDR3 reads CATSFSGGGEQYF. The CDR3 DNA follows: TGTGCCACCAGCTTTAGCGGGGGTGGCGAGCAGTACTTC. Using reference TRBV15 and TRBJ2-7 for the parts outside the CDR3, the full variable domain is DAMVIQNPRYQVTQFGKPVTLSCSQTLNHNVMYWYQQKSSQAPKLLFHYYDKDFNNEADTPDNFQSRRPNTSFCFLDIRSPGLGDTAMYLCATSFSGGGEQYFGPGTRLTVT.

The rearrangement joins TRBV19 to TRBJ1-1; 8 bases match TRBD1. This CDR3 is built from 16 residues. Germline trimming cut 4 bases from V and 3 bases from J; bases unmatched to any gene: 10. Germline CDR1 and CDR2: LNHDA and SQIVND (reference sequence). CDR3: CASSRSRDRRYTEAFF. In DNA form, the CDR3 reads TGTGCCAGTAGTAGGTCCCGGGACAGGCGTTACACTGAAGCTTTCTTT.

The V call is TRBV7-6, the J call TRBJ2-5, with D hard to call. V lost 4 bases and J lost 8, with 23 bases in between. This CDR3 spans 16 amino acids. CDR1 is SGHVS and CDR2 is FNYEAQ in the germline V gene. CDR3 nucleotide sequence: TGTGCCAGCAGCTCTCGCCTAGGTTTGGATGGGGAAACCCAGTACTTC. Its protein is CASSSRLGLDGETQYF.

Within the sample, this clone is medium-sized (0.01 to 0.1%). This sequence joins TRBV7-9 and TRBJ2-5; D is undetermined. The CDR3 runs to 15 residues. V was pared by 5 bases and J by 0 bases, with 13 bases between. CDR1 and CDR2 (germline): SEHNR, FQNEAQ (reference sequence). This CDR3 reads CASSPSVGHQETQYF. In nucleotides, the CDR3 is TGTGCCAGCAGCCCCTCGGTTGGTCACCAAGAGACCCAGTACTTC. Filled out from reference TRBV7-9 and TRBJ2-5, the complete variable domain reads DTGVSQNPRHKITKRGQNVTFRCDPISEHNRLYWYRQTLGQGPEFLTYFQNEAQLEKSRLLSDRFSAERPKGSFSTLEIQRTEQGDSAMYLCASSPSVGHQETQYFGPGTRLLVL.

The chain uses TRBV21-1 and TRBJ1-6; the tabulated D call, TRBD1, remains unverified against the DNA. TRBV21-1 counts as a pseudogene. The CDR3 has 17 amino acids. CDR3 sequence reads: CNPGGPVRSSYNSPLHF. CDR3 DNA: TGTAACCCAGGGGGCCCCGTAAGGAGCTCCTATAATTCACCCCTCCACTTT.

J is TRBJ1-5 and V is TRBV9; D is perhaps TRBD1 (6 bases). This CDR3 has 14 residues. V was clipped by 3 bases and J by 4 bases, with 11 bases between them. Germline V CDR1 and CDR2: SGDLS, YYNGEE. In nucleotides, the CDR3 is TGTGCCAGCAGCGCAGGGGTTTCAAATCAGCCCCAGCATTTT. Translation: CASSAGVSNQPQHF.

The chain is built from TRBV6-1 and TRBJ2-7; perhaps TRBD1 as D (6 bases). This CDR3 has 12 residues. The germline CDR1 and CDR2 sequences are MNHNS and SASEGT. The CDR3 loop reads CAAAARGVEQYF. Written as DNA, the CDR3 is TGTGCAGCTGCGGCCAGGGGAGTCGAGCAGTACTTC.

CDR3 loop: CASSLSMAGPLYNEQFF. The DNA for the CDR3 is TGCGCCAGCAGCTTGAGCATGGCGGGGCCCCTCTACAATGAGCAGTTCTTC. The rearrangement links TRBV5-1 to TRBJ2-1, with D tentatively TRBD2 (6 bases). V lost 1 base and J 3 bases, leaving 17 bases between the germline ends. In germline, CDR1 is SGHRS, CDR2 YFSETQ. CDR3 size: 17 residues.

The genes are TRBV7-2 and TRBJ2-3; D gene unclear. The CDR3 length is 15 residues. The V gene lost 1 base and the J gene lost 2 bases, with 10 bases spanning the gap. The germline gives CDR1 SGHTA, CDR2 FQGNSA. The CDR3 sequence is CASSLGFYFTDTQYF. The CDR3 nucleotides are TGTGCCAGCAGCTTAGGATTTTACTTCACAGATACGCAGTATTTT.